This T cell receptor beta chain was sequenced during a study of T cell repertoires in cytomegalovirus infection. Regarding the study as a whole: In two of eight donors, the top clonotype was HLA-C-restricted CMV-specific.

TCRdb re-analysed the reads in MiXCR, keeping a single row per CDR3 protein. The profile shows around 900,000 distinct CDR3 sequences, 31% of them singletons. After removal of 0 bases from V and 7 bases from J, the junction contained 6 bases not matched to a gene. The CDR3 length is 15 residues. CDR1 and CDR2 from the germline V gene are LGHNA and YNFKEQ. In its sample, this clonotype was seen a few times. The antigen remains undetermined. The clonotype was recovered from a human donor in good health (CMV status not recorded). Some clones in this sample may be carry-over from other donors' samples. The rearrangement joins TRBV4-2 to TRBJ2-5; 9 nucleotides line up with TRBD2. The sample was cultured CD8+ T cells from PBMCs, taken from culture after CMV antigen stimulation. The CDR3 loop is CASSQEATSGRTQYF. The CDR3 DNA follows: TGTGCCAGCAGCCAAGAAGCGACTAGCGGACGGACCCAGTACTTC.